This T cell receptor (beta chain) was sequenced for a study of blood T cell repertoires in COVID-19. Study-wide context: Acute and convalescent COVID-19 samples came from the United States, Italy and Spain.

Study processing details: How many nucleated cells were present was estimated from reference gene primer amplification. Data came from immunoSEQ multiplex PCR; TCRdb stores just in-frame clones and leaves some out. The DNA gave D and trimming, while V, J and clone size come from that table. The table includes 90,000 to 120,000 clones, around 90% detected once. CDR3 length: 11 amino acids. With V trimmed by 5 bases and J by 12 bases, 6 bases remained unmatched. CDR1 and CDR2 (germline): GTSNPN, SVGIG (reference sequence). Sample: peripheral blood. This chain uses TRBV30 with TRBJ2-1, with 8 bases that match TRBD2. The TCR sequence derives from a woman aged 55-75 years with acute or convalescent COVID-19. CDR3 nucleotide sequence: TGTGCCTGGGAGGCTAGCGGGTGGCAGTTCTTC. Translation gives CAWEASGWQFF.